Detailed here is one T cell receptor beta chain. Which antigen it targets is not known. Qualities for individual bases were not recorded, and no much larger clone is one base off. The protocol used for the library was the immunoSEQ multiplex PCR assay. The multiplex PCR relied on a mix of 60 forward primers for TCR Vbeta segments and 13 reverse primers for TCR Jbeta segments. A multiplex PCR assay on genomic DNA amplified the CDR3 region of rearranged TCR beta genes. The amplified TCR beta libraries were sequenced on the Illumina HiSeq System as 87-base-pair reads. Concerning the study's data processing: In a later analysis, tens of millions of unique TCR beta chains were counted across the 500 to 850 repertoires, and roughly 10 million of these chains were shared by at least two donors. Raw reads were error-corrected and collapsed into unique sequences by a nearest-neighbor algorithm in which closely related sequences were merged to remove PCR and sequencing errors. CDR3 sequences were aligned to IMGT reference sequences to assign V, D and J gene segments. For a sequence to be retained, a match of at least six nucleotides to both a V gene segment and a J gene segment was required. Rearrangements were called productive when the CDR3 lacked stop codons and stayed in frame with V and J; all others were non-productive. CDR3 was defined according to IMGT convention as the region running from the second conserved V-encoded cysteine to the conserved J-encoded phenylalanine. Sequences without an unambiguous match to a single V gene segment were excluded from the earlier analysis of almost 600 of the donors. An earlier analysis of 500 to 700 of the donors classified V segments as functional when productive rearrangements were above 56.7% and as segregating when the standard deviation between donors was above 5%. A statistical classification framework was developed to diagnose cytomegalovirus status using the catalog of TCR beta chain sequences. V and J gene assignment, in a later analysis, came from comparing TCR nucleotide sequences with IMGT/GENE-DB human TR gene sequences. The TCRdist pipeline was used in a later analysis to assign CDR3 sequences and most-parsimonious VDJ recombination scenarios. In a later analysis, each TCR beta chain was defined by its CDR3 amino acid sequence together with its V-gene family, and reads lacking a unique V-gene family were excluded. A later analysis removed several hundred highly shared, low-generation-probability nucleotide sequences to deal with suspected cross-contamination and a sequencing artifact. For each public chain, a later analysis derived a clonal expansion index from normalized ranks of inferred template counts within each repertoire. In a later analysis, generation probabilities were computed using a VDJ recombination model fitted to out-of-frame rearrangements, and the results were checked against IGoR. Hypergeometric tests were used in a later analysis to score TCR-TCR, TCR-HLA and TCR-CMV co-occurrence, with a repertoire-size bias correction applied to the TCR pairs. To estimate false discovery rates, a later analysis permuted the HLA or CMV assignments 20 times. In a later analysis, co-occurring TCRs were grouped with DBSCAN, and TCRdist sequence similarity was added when clustering was performed within HLA-allele-positive subsets. Co-occurrence clustering excluded repertoires with fewer than 30,000 or more than 120,000 public chains, plus five with anomalous nucleotide sharing. The source is immuneACCESS, and TCRdb retained only in-frame sequences with V and J called. Part of the clones is not carried over; for the studies checked, unresolved V genes explain less than half of this, and the remainder is unexplained. D and trimming come from the DNA, and the V and J calls and clone size come from that table. The sample table lists roughly 180,000 clones, approximately 80% of them with a count of one. Roughly 0.69% of the sample goes to the ten largest clones.

Per the germline V gene (reference sequence), SGHNT is the CDR1 and YYREEE is the CDR2. V and J lose 0 bases and 8 bases, and a span of 16 bases separates them. The CDR3 contains 15 residues, cysteine and phenylalanine counted. The retained sequence is limited to the CDR3, 45 bases, with the frame set at the first base. In total, more than 500 healthy bone marrow donors made up the cohort. Cohort members were all nominally healthy when sampled, although unrecorded immune exposures were likely present. The donor tested CMV seronegative and was one of the 352 seronegative cohort members. Every donor gave a peripheral blood sample, and the peripheral blood mononuclear cells from that sample were used for TCR beta sequencing. Genomic DNA extraction from the blood cell samples was performed with the Qiagen DNeasy Blood Extraction Kit. This sample is drawn from a study of cytomegalovirus exposure and HLA in healthy donors (dated by TCRdb to between 2016 and 2019). With regard to the full study: According to an earlier analysis of a few hundred of the donors, some 180 million T cells yielded 117 million unique TCR beta sequences and 276 Gb of sequence data. About 280 gigabases of sequencing data and 70 million to 85 million unique TCR sequences were included in an early release covering around 650 HLA-typed donors. The genetic ancestry cluster associated with self-reported Caucasian donors included around four fifths of the 350 to 500 genotyped donors. The study aimed to test whether signatures of past pathogen exposure could be identified by cataloging public T cell receptors. The study profiled the T cell repertoires of hundreds of subjects by immunosequencing and related them to cytomegalovirus serostatus. Besides the first cohort of some 670 subjects, a separate validation cohort made up of 120 or so different subjects was used. To predict cytomegalovirus infection status, the study brought together high-throughput TCR immunosequencing, statistical association of individual TCRs with disease status, and machine learning. In a later analysis, previously published TCR beta repertoires from 666 donors were re-analyzed and high-resolution HLA genotyping was added so that TCR occurrence patterns could be studied. Rather than using new phenotypic data, the later analysis identified candidate immune exposures from TCR beta sequences and from how often those sequences occurred across donors. An earlier analysis of 500 to 650 of the donors applied high-throughput TCR beta sequencing to assess whether each TCR beta V gene segment acted as functional or pseudogenic. Donor age, sex, ethnicity and CMV serostatus were collected together with the repertoire data. A later genetic analysis took genome-wide SNP genotypes for about three fifths of the 666 donors and used that subset as a discovery cohort. Every discovery cohort repertoire had been produced on one sequencing platform. HLA typing covered class I and class II loci at four-digit resolution. The number of donors typed differed by locus, with about 629-630 for A, B, C, DRB1 and DQB1, roughly 520 for DQA1, about 610 for DPA1, and approximately 470 for DPB1. Because of strong linkage in the cohort, roughly five DR-DQ haplotypes were treated as single units for association and clustering. Among roughly 400 genotyped donors of the cohort, an average of approximately 240,000 unique TCR beta nucleotide sequences were sequenced per donor, roughly a sixth of them non-productive.

Study-level results and caveats: In a later analysis, HLA-associated TCR beta chains showed more clonal expansion and lower generation probabilities than non-associated chains that were equally common. The study listed 170 or so TCR beta chains as associated with cytomegalovirus. The presence/absence analyses assumed that sequencing depth was roughly uniform across donors, and that assumption may not be true. A further reported finding was that TCR beta sequences accurately predicted the HLA-A and HLA-B alleles for most subjects in the first cohort. HLA typing was unavailable for some donors at each locus, so association tests used only the typed subset. The authors suggested that the approach could potentially be extended to other disease states and immunological phenotypes. Because counts were too low, 15 to 20 rarely observed V segments, including chromosome 9 orphons, were left out of the earlier analysis of a few hundred of the donors. Some IMGT-functional V segments, including TRBV6-2 and TRBV6-3, could not be told apart with the 87-base-pair reads, so those segments were excluded. A cluster of highly shared sequence variants was judged likely to be a technical artifact of the sequencing pipeline. A few of the identified cytomegalovirus-associated TCR beta chains were confirmed in vitro to be specific for cytomegalovirus antigens. Correlated functional status among segregating V segments might be attributable to linkage disequilibrium, but an unknown experimental factor could not be ruled out. A later genetic analysis associated a missense DCLRE1C variant with V-gene and J-gene trimming of TCR beta chains, and an independent cohort replicated the association. Most TCR sequences were observed very rarely across donors, whereas some public TCRs were present in many individuals. A later analysis reported that several top co-occurrence clusters appeared linked to parvovirus B19, influenza, CMV and Epstein-Barr virus. A later analysis found that most CMV-associated TCR beta chains appeared HLA-restricted, with HLA associations seemingly driven largely by CMV exposure. The only immune exposure information available for the cohort was CMV serostatus. According to a later analysis, TCR association rates differed among HLA loci, with DRB1 alleles showing the most associated TCRs and HLA-C alleles showing the fewest. In both the original and validation cohorts, the classifier was reported to diagnose cytomegalovirus status with high specificity and sensitivity. In an earlier analysis of about 550 of the donors, most TCR beta V segments were observed in productive rearrangements about 90% or about 30% of the time, broadly matching IMGT annotations. In this cohort, only TCR beta chains were sequenced, and detectable features were limited by the absence of alpha or paired-chain data. Assigning TCR associations to individual alleles was difficult when HLA alleles, especially DR and DQ, strongly co-occurred. Compared with the 666-donor mean, donors in an Asian-associated ancestry cluster had fewer N-insertions in productive TCRs, according to a later genetic analysis. Specific HLA alleles were associated with around 18,000 TCR beta sequences at a false discovery rate of 0.05 in a later analysis.

This TCR was sampled from a woman between 18 and 29 years old in good health and CMV-seronegative. Sequencing was carried out using PBMCs. Recombination connected TRBV5-4 to TRBJ2-3, with TRBD1 tentatively as D gene (5 bases match). The nucleotides read TGTGCCAGCAGCTTGGGGAATACAGGTCCAGGTACGCAGTATTTT. It codes for CASSLGNTGPGTQYF.